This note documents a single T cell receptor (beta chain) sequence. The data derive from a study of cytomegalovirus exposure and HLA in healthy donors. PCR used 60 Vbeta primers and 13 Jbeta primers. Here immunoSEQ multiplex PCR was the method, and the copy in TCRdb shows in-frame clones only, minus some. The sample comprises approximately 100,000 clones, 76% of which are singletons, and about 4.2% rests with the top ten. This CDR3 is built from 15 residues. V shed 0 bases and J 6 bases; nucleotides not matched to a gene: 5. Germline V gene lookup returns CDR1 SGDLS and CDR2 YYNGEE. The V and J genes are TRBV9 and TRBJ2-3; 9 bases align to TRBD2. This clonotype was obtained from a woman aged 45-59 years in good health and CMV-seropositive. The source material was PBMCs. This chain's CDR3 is CASSVVGLAGDTQYF. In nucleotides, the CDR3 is TGTGCCAGCAGCGTAGTCGGGCTAGCGGGGGATACGCAGTATTTT.